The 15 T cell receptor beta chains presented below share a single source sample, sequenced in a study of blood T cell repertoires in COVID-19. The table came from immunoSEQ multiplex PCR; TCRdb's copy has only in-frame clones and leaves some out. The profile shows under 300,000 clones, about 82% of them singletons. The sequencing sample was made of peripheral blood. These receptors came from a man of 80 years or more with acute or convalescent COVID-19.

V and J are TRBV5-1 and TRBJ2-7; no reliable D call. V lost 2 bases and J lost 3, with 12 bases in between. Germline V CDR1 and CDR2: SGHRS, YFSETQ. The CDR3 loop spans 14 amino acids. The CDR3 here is CASSLDLAVYEQYF. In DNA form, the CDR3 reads TGCGCCAGCAGCTTAGACTTAGCCGTCTACGAGCAGTACTTC.

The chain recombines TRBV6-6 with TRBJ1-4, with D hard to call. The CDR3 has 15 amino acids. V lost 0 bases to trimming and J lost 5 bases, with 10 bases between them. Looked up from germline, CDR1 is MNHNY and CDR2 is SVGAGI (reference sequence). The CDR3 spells CASSYSGRQNEKLFF. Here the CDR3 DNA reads TGTGCCAGCAGTTACTCCGGCAGGCAGAATGAAAAACTGTTTTTT.

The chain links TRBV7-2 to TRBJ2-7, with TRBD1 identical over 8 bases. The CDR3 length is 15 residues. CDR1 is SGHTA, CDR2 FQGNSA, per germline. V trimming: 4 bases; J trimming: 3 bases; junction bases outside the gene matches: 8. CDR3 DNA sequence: TGTGCCAGCAGCTCTGGACAGGGCCCTTACTACGAGCAGTACTTC. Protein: CASSSGQGPYYEQYF.

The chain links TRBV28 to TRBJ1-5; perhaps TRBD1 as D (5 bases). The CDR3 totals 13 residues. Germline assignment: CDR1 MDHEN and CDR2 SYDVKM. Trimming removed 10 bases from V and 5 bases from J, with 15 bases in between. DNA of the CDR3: TGTGCCATCCAAGGGGCTTGGGATCAGCCCCAGCATTTT. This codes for CAIQGAWDQPQHF.

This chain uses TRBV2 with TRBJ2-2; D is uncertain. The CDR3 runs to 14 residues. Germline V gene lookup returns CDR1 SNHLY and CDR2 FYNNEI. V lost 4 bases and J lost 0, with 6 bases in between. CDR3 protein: CASSARPNTGELFF. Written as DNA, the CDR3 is TGTGCCAGCAGTGCCAGGCCGAACACCGGGGAGCTGTTTTTT.

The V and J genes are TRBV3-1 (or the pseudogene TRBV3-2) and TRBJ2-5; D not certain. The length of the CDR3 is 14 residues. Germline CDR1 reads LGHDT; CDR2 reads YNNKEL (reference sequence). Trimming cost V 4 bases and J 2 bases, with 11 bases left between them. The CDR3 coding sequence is TGTGCCAGCAGCCTTCGGAGCGTACAAGAGACCCAGTACTTC. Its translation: CASSLRSVQETQYF.

The CDR3 here is CASSFGSSSGNTIYF. DNA of the CDR3: TGTGCCAGCAGCTTCGGGTCGAGCTCTGGAAACACCATATATTTT. V gene TRBV5-4 combines with J gene TRBJ1-3; no definite D call. Per the germline V gene, CDR1 is SGHNT and CDR2 is YYREEE (reference sequence). The CDR3 covers 15 residues. V was cut by 2 bases and J by 0 bases, with 9 bases left in between.

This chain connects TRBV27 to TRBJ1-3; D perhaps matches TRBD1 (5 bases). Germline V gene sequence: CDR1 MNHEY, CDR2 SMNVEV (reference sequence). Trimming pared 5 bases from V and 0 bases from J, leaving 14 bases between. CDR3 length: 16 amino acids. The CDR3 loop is CASSTAGIISGNTIYF. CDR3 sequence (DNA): TGTGCCAGCAGTACCGCAGGGATCATCTCTGGAAACACCATATATTTT.

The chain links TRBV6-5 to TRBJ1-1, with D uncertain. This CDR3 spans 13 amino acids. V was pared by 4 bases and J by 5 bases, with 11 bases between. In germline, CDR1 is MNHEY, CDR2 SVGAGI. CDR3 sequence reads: CASSLTKTTEAFF. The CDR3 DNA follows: TGTGCCAGCAGTTTAACAAAAACGACTGAAGCTTTCTTT.

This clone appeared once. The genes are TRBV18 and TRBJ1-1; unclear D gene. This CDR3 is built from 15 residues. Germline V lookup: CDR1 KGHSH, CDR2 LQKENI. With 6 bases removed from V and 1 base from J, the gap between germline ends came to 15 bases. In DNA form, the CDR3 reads TGTGCCAGCTCCTCGAGCGGGATTCAGAACACTGAAGCTTTCTTT. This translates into CASSSSGIQNTEAFF.

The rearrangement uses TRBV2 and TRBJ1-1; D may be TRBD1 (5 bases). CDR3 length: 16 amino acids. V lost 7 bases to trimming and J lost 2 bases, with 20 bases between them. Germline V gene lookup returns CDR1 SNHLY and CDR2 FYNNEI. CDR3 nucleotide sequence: TGTGCCAGCACGCCGGGACGGGAGCAGCAAAACACTGAAGCTTTCTTT. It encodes CASTPGREQQNTEAFF. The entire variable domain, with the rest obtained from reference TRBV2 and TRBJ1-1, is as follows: EPEVTQTPSHQVTQMGQEVILRCVPISNHLYFYWYRQILGQKVEFLVSFYNNEISEKSEIFDDQFSVERPDGSNFTLKIRSTKLEDSAMYFCASTPGREQQNTEAFFGQGTRLTVV.

In nucleotides, the CDR3 is TGTGCCAGCAGCTCGAGTATGGGTGCGGACACTGAAGCTTTCTTT. This encodes CASSSSMGADTEAFF. The chain carries TRBV11-2 and TRBJ1-1; D call uncertain. This CDR3 spans 15 amino acids. The germline V gene encodes CDR1 SGHAT and CDR2 FQNNGV. Deletions cut 4 bases from V and 3 bases from J, with 15 bases between.

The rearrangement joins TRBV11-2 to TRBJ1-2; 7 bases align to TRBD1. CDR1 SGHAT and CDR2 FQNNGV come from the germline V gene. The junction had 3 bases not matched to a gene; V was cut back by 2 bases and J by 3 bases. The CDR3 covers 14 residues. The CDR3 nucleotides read TGTGCCAGCAGCTTAAGTGACAGGGACTATGGCTACACCTTC. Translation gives CASSLSDRDYGYTF. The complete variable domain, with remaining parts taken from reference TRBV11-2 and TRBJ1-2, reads EAGVAQSPRYKIIEKRQSVAFWCNPISGHATLYWYQQILGQGPKLLIQFQNNGVVDDSQLPKDRFSAERLKGVDSTLKIQPAKLEDSAVYLCASSLSDRDYGYTFGSGTRLTVV.

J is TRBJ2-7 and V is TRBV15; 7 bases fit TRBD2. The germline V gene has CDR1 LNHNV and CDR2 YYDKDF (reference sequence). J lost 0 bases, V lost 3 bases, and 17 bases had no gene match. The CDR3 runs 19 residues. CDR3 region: CATSRGRGRASYFSYEQYF. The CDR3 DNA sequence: TGTGCCACCAGCAGGGGAAGAGGGAGGGCGTCTTATTTCTCCTACGAGCAGTACTTC.

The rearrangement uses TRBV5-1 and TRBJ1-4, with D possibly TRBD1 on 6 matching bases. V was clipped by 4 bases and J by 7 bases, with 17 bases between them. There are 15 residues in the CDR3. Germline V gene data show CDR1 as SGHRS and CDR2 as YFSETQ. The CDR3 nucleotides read TGCGCCAGCAGCCGAACACAGGGAGACGGTGAAAAACTGTTTTTT. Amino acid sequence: CASSRTQGDGEKLFF.